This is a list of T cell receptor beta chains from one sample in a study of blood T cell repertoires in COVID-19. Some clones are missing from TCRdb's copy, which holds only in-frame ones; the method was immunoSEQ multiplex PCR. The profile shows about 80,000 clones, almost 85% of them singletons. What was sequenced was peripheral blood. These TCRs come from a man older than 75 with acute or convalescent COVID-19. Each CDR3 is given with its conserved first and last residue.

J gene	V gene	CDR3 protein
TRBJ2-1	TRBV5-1	CASRAGDWGSYNEQFF
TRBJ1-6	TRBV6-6	CASSPTDSSYNSPLHF
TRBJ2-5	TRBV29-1	CSADQPTPQETQYF
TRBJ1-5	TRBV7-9	CASSWAGQPQHF
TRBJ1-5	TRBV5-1	CASSVGAGQPQHF
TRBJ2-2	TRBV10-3	CAISAPSGGAAGELFF
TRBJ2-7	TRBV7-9	CASSPTRTPPAHEQYF
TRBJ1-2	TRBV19	CASSPVARTDYGYTF
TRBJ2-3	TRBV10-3	CAISESRGSSTDTQYF
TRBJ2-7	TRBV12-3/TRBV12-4	CASSPGQAYEQYF
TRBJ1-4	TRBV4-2	CASSPTHRGWSEKLFF
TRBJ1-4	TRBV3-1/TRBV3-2	CASSHQGAANEKLFF
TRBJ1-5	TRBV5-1	CASSEGGVGNQPQHF
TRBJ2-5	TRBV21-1	CASSKARGVGKETQYF
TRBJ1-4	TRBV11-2	CASSPRQGVTNEKLFF
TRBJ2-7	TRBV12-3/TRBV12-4	CASSFAGGEQYF
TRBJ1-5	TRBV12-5	CASAPGYQPQHF
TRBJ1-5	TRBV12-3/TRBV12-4	CASRGTGNKPQHF